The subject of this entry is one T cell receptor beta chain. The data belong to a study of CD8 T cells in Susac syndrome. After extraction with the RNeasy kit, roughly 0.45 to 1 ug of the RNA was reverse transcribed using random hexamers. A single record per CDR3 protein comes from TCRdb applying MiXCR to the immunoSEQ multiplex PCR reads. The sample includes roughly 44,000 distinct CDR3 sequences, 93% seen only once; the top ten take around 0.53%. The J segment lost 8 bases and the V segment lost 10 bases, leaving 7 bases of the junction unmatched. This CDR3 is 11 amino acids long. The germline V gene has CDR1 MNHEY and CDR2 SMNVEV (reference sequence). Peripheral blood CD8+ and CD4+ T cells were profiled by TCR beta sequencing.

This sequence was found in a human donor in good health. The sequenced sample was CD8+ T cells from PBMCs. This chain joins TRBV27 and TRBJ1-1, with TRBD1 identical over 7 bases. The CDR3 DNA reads TGTGCCACCGGACAGGTCTCCGAAGCTTTCTTT. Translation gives CATGQVSEAFF.